Below, 13 T cell receptor beta chains from the same sample are listed, as sequenced in a study of blood T cells in healthy people across ages. Alongside a J-beta primer mix, a sample-barcoded 5' primer served in a second PCR lasting roughly 7 to 11 cycles. TCRdb analysed the 5' RACE reads with MiXCR anew, one entry per CDR3 protein. This sample carries 650,000 to 700,000 distinct CDR3 sequences, about 30% of them seen once, and the ten largest clones take 15%. The sequenced sample consisted of blood. The source of these receptors is a woman older than 75 in good health.

This rearrangement joins TRBV18 to TRBJ2-1; 7 positions agree with TRBD1. V lost 8 bases and J lost 5; bases outside the gene matches: 9. CDR1 is KGHSH, CDR2 LQKENI, per germline. The CDR3 is 14 amino acids. Here the CDR3 reads CASPLGTENNEQFF. CDR3 nucleotide sequence: TGTGCCAGCCCACTTGGGACAGAAAACAATGAGCAGTTCTTC.

V usage is TRBV7-2 and J usage is TRBJ2-5; 8 nucleotides line up with TRBD2. This CDR3 has 12 amino acids. The V and J ends lost 5 bases and 13 bases, in that order; junction bases with no gene match: 9. Germline CDR1 SGHTA, CDR2 FQGNSA. For the CDR3, the DNA is TGTGCCAGCAGCCGCTCGGGGGGGGTTGTGTACTTC. This encodes CASSRSGGVVYF.

This chain links TRBV4-3 with TRBJ2-1, with D maybe TRBD2 (6 bases). Germline lookup yields CDR1 LGHNA and CDR2 YSLEER. Trimming pared 8 bases from V and 2 bases from J, leaving 16 bases between. The CDR3 sequence is 15 residues long. The CDR3 coding sequence is TGCGCCAGCGCCGTTGCGCGCGGGGCCTACAATGAGCAGTTCTTC. Translated, it gives CASAVARGAYNEQFF.

This chain joins TRBV20-1 and TRBJ2-7, with 9 positions matching TRBD2. Germline V gene data show CDR1 as DFQATT and CDR2 as SNEGSKA (reference sequence). V was pared by 6 bases and J by 2 bases, with 8 bases of the junction left unmatched. The CDR3 totals 14 residues. CDR3 residues: CSAKIAGGTYEQYF. The CDR3 DNA follows: TGCAGTGCGAAGATTGCGGGAGGGACCTACGAGCAGTACTTC.

This clonotype was observed many times. V and J are TRBV6-1 and TRBJ2-7; no clear D gene. This CDR3 has 12 residues. Germline CDR1 reads MNHNS; CDR2 reads SASEGT. V was cut by 2 bases and J by 2 bases, with 4 bases left in between. CDR3 region: CASSEQAYEQYF. In nucleotides, the CDR3 is TGTGCCAGCAGTGAACAGGCCTACGAGCAGTACTTC.

The chain combines TRBV6-1 with TRBJ1-2, with D unclear. Trimming took off 0 bases at V and 4 bases at J, with 3 bases between the two ends. The CDR3 has 12 amino acids. Germline loops: CDR1 MNHNS, CDR2 SASEGT. CDR3 residues: CASSEASYGYTF. Here the CDR3 DNA reads TGTGCCAGCAGTGAAGCAAGCTATGGCTACACCTTC.

On this clonotype: An end of the junction differs from the germline gene, which may be a read error. This chain uses TRBV6-1 with TRBJ2-1; TRBD1 agrees at 8 bases. The CDR3 contains 15 residues. The germline V gene has CDR1 MNHNS and CDR2 SASEGT. The CDR3 here is CVSSLWGQEAYEQFF. The CDR3 nucleotides are TGTGTCAGCAGTCTTTGGGGACAGGAAGCCTACGAGCAGTTCTTC.

A word on this clonotype: A read error may produce the germline difference seen at one junction end. This chain links TRBV7-3 with TRBJ2-1; 7 nucleotides match TRBD2. CDR1 and CDR2 from the germline V gene are SGHTA and FQGTGA. The CDR3 loop spans 15 amino acids. The CDR3 DNA sequence: TGTGCCAGCAGCTTGATAGCGGGCGGCTACAATGAGCGGTTCTTC. Its translation is CASSLIAGGYNERFF.

There are many counts of this clonotype. The V and J genes are TRBV7-6 and TRBJ2-7; no firm D call. Trimming shortened V by 5 bases and J by 2 bases, and 13 bases separated the two germline ends. The CDR3 length is 14 residues. Germline V CDR1 and CDR2: SGHVS, FNYEAQ. The CDR3 loop is CASSLQDGTYEQYF. The CDR3, as DNA: TGTGCCAGCAGCCTCCAGGACGGAACCTACGAGCAGTACTTC.

The chain employs TRBV6-6 and TRBJ2-1; 12 bases map to TRBD2. Looked up from germline, CDR1 is MNHNY and CDR2 is SVGAGI (reference sequence). The CDR3 loop spans 15 amino acids. The V gene end was trimmed by 0 bases and the J gene end by 10 bases; junction bases not matched to a gene: 4. The CDR3 loop is CASSYSTSGSIEQFF. The CDR3 region has the DNA TGTGCCAGCAGTTACTCGACTAGCGGGAGTATCGAGCAGTTCTTC.

Only one count was recorded for this clonotype. A single base separates this from a much larger clone, so it may be a read error. The DNA for the CDR3 is TGCAGTGTGCATAGGAACCATGGCTACACCTTC. Amino acid sequence: CSVHRNHGYTF. J is TRBJ1-2 and V is TRBV20-1; D is undetermined. V lost 7 bases, J lost 6 bases, and 12 bases lay in between. Per the germline V gene, CDR1 is DFQATT and CDR2 is SNEGSKA (reference sequence). The CDR3 has 11 amino acids.

The chain combines TRBV28 with TRBJ1-5; TRBD1 is a possible D gene (6 bases). The length of the CDR3 is 17 residues. The germline V gene encodes CDR1 MDHEN and CDR2 SYDVKM. With 7 bases removed from V and 2 bases from J, the gap between germline ends came to 21 bases. The DNA of the CDR3 is TGTGCCAGCACCTCGACCAAGCCGGGGGCAGGCAATCAGCCCCAGCATTTT. It codes for CASTSTKPGAGNQPQHF.

This clonotype came up many times. V is TRBV4-1 and J is TRBJ1-1; 9 nucleotides align to TRBD1. J lost 0 bases, V lost 4 bases, and 6 bases had no gene match. Per the germline V gene, CDR1 is MGHRA and CDR2 is YSYEKL. The CDR3 is made up of 16 amino acids. CDR3 protein: CASSPPWTGVNTEAFF. The DNA of the CDR3 is TGCGCCAGCAGCCCTCCATGGACAGGGGTGAACACTGAAGCTTTCTTT.